The 21 T cell receptor beta chains presented below share a single source sample, sequenced in a study of CD8 T cells in ankylosing spondylitis. Study outcomes and limitations: Within ankylosing spondylitis blood, a TCR beta motif made up of seven to nine highly homologous variants appeared to be characteristic.

In TCRdb, the 5' RACE reads were re-called with MiXCR into one record per CDR3 protein. There are 200,000 to 250,000 distinct CDR3 sequences in the sample; approximately 16% occur only once, and about 44% lies in the top ten. These TCRs are of unknown antigen specificity. Specimen: blood, either unsorted or a sorted T cell fraction (not recorded which). All receptors derive from a male donor with ankylosing spondylitis.

V gene TRBV7-9 combines with J gene TRBJ2-1; the D is unclear. The CDR3 spans 13 residues. Germline CDR1 SEHNR, CDR2 FQNEAQ (reference sequence). The V and J ends lost 5 bases and 8 bases respectively, with 13 bases between them. The CDR3 bases are TGTGCCAGCAGCGTCTTGGAGACTCATGAGCAGTTCTTC. The encoded protein is CASSVLETHEQFF. The entire variable domain, with the rest obtained from reference TRBV7-9 and TRBJ2-1, is as follows: DTGVSQNPRHKITKRGQNVTFRCDPISEHNRLYWYRQTLGQGPEFLTYFQNEAQLEKSRLLSDRFSAERPKGSFSTLEIQRTEQGDSAMYLCASSVLETHEQFFGPGTRLTVL.

This chain joins TRBV15 and TRBJ2-1, with D possibly being TRBD2 (5 bases). The CDR3 totals 17 residues. Germline CDR1 reads LNHNV; CDR2 reads YYDKDF (reference sequence). The germline V and J ends were trimmed by 3 bases and 3 bases, with 18 bases remaining between them. Here the CDR3 DNA reads TGTGCCACCAGCAGCCCGATACTAGACGCCCACTACAATGAGCAGTTCTTC. Translation: CATSSPILDAHYNEQFF. Filled out from reference TRBV15 and TRBJ2-1, the complete variable domain reads DAMVIQNPRYQVTQFGKPVTLSCSQTLNHNVMYWYQQKSSQAPKLLFHYYDKDFNNEADTPDNFQSRRPNTSFCFLDIRSPGLGDTAMYLCATSSPILDAHYNEQFFGPGTRLTVL.

The genes are TRBV24-1 and TRBJ2-3, with 7 bases matching TRBD1. The CDR3 has 15 residues. The trim removed 5 bases at V and 1 base at J, leaving 5 bases unmatched. Per germline, CDR1 KGHDR and CDR2 SFDVKD. CDR3 DNA sequence: TGTGCCACCAGTGCTTTCGACAGGGGCACAGATACGCAGTATTTT. It translates to CATSAFDRGTDTQYF.

This clonotype was seen a single time. The chain carries TRBV6-1 and TRBJ2-3; D might be TRBD2 (6 bases). The CDR3 is made up of 16 amino acids. The germline V gene encodes CDR1 MNHNS and CDR2 SASEGT. V gave up 8 bases and J gave up 2 bases, with 20 bases separating them. DNA of the CDR3: TGTGCCAGCGGCCCCCGACTAGGCCCTAACACAGATACGCAGTATTTT. Residues: CASGPRLGPNTDTQYF.

This clonotype was detected ten times or more. The chain is built from TRBV6-5 and TRBJ2-7; 9 nucleotides match TRBD2. With V trimmed by 0 bases and J by 4 bases, 1 base remained unmatched. Germline V CDR1 and CDR2: MNHEY, SVGAGI. This CDR3 has 14 amino acids. The CDR3 bases are TGTGCCAGCAGTTACTCTAGCGGGAGTTACGAGCAGTACTTC. The encoded protein is CASSYSSGSYEQYF.

This clonotype was detected only once. This sequence joins TRBV7-9 and TRBJ2-7; possibly TRBD1 for D (7 bases). The V end was cut by 5 bases, the J end by 3 bases, with 14 bases between. The germline CDR1 and CDR2 sequences are SEHNR and FQNEAQ (reference sequence). This CDR3 is built from 14 residues. The chain's CDR3 is CASSLRQGGYEQYF. CDR3 in DNA: TGTGCCAGCAGCCTCAGACAGGGAGGCTACGAGCAGTACTTC.

This clonotype showed up just once. V usage is TRBV3-1 and J usage is TRBJ2-3; no definite D call. The CDR3 is made up of 13 amino acids. Germline V gives CDR1 LGHDT, CDR2 YNNKEL (reference sequence). The V end lost 0 bases, the J end lost 6 bases, and 7 bases lay between the germline ends. In DNA form, the CDR3 reads TGTGCCAGCAGCCAAGATAGGCCCGATACGCAGTATTTT. It yields the protein CASSQDRPDTQYF.

J is TRBJ2-2 and V is TRBV30; D is undetermined. Trimming pared 2 bases from V and 3 bases from J, leaving 7 bases between. The CDR3 is 13 amino acids. Germline V lookup: CDR1 GTSNPN, CDR2 SVGIG (reference sequence). The CDR3 coding sequence is TGTGCCTGGAGTCCCCCTTACACCGGGGAGCTGTTTTTT. It yields the protein CAWSPPYTGELFF.

The chain carries TRBV20-1 and TRBJ2-7; 11 nucleotides line up with TRBD2. This CDR3 has 16 amino acids. The V gene end was trimmed by 1 base and the J gene end by 3 bases; junction bases not matched to a gene: 8. CDR1 DFQATT and CDR2 SNEGSKA come from the germline V gene (reference sequence). The CDR3 loop is CSARAGGGTSGYEQYF. The CDR3 nucleotides read TGCAGTGCTAGAGCCGGGGGGGGGACTAGCGGCTACGAGCAGTACTTC.

The rearrangement joins TRBV7-6 to TRBJ2-3; TRBD2 agrees at 13 bases. Germline V gene lookup returns CDR1 SGHVS and CDR2 FNYEAQ. The junction had 0 bases not matched to a gene; V was cut back by 6 bases and J by 3 bases. This CDR3 spans 14 amino acids. The CDR3: CASRLAGGTDTQYF. The CDR3 coding sequence is TGTGCCAGCAGACTAGCGGGGGGGACAGATACGCAGTATTTT.

The chain couples TRBV19 to TRBJ2-2; 8 bases match TRBD1. The trim removed 7 bases at V and 5 bases at J, leaving 3 bases unmatched. This CDR3 has 13 amino acids. CDR1 and CDR2 from the germline V gene are LNHDA and SQIVND (reference sequence). The CDR3 nucleotides read TGTGCCAGTACCAGGGGGCGAACCGGGGAGCTGTTTTTT. Its translation is CASTRGRTGELFF.

This clonotype was picked up many times. The chain joins TRBV29-1 to TRBJ2-1; no reliable D call. Germline-derived CDR1 and CDR2 are SQVTM and ANQGSEA. Deletions cut 4 bases from V and 3 bases from J, with 10 bases between. This CDR3 has 13 residues. In nucleotides, the CDR3 is TGCAGCGTTGTCTTAGCTGACTACAATGAGCAGTTCTTC. Amino acid sequence: CSVVLADYNEQFF.

The V gene is TRBV9, the J gene TRBJ2-5; D is perhaps TRBD1 or TRBD2 (5 bases each). Looked up from germline, CDR1 is SGDLS and CDR2 is YYNGEE. With 4 bases removed from V and 5 bases from J, the gap between germline ends came to 18 bases. The CDR3 has 15 amino acids. CDR3 amino acids: CASSPSDPWGETQYF. Written as DNA, the CDR3 is TGTGCCAGCAGCCCTTCGGATCCGTGGGGGGAGACCCAGTACTTC.

This rearrangement joins TRBV20-1 to TRBJ2-7; TRBD2 aligns across 8 bases. V shed 5 bases and J 0 bases; nucleotides not matched to a gene: 9. Germline CDR1 reads DFQATT; CDR2 reads SNEGSKA (reference sequence). This CDR3 region has 15 residues. The CDR3 DNA is TGCAGTGCTGCCCCCGCGGGGGGAACCTCCTACGAGCAGTACTTC. Translation: CSAAPAGGTSYEQYF.

This clonotype was counted only a few times. The chain uses TRBV7-8 and TRBJ2-3, with 7 bases aligning to TRBD2. The CDR3 consists of 15 residues. With V trimmed by 5 bases and J by 0 bases, 5 bases remained unmatched. The germline V gene has CDR1 SGHVS and CDR2 FQNEAQ. This CDR3 reads CASSPLASSTDTQYF. CDR3 coding DNA: TGTGCCAGCAGCCCACTAGCGTCTAGCACAGATACGCAGTATTTT.

The V gene is TRBV5-6, the J gene TRBJ1-1; D is possibly TRBD1 (5 bases). This CDR3 spans 16 amino acids. Germline CDR1 reads SGHDT; CDR2 reads YYEEEE. V lost 0 bases, J lost 7 bases, and 19 bases lay in between. CDR3 sequence: CASSLVRRGDPGEAFF. In DNA, the CDR3 is TGTGCCAGCAGCTTGGTTCGGAGGGGTGATCCGGGTGAAGCTTTCTTT.

This clonotype was detected only a few times. J is TRBJ2-3 and V is TRBV7-8; D unclear. The CDR3 contains 15 residues. V was shortened by 3 bases and J by 2 bases, with 12 bases between the two germline ends. Germline values: CDR1 SGHVS, CDR2 FQNEAQ. CDR3 bases: TGTGCCAGCAGCTTGGGATCCAGTAACACAGATACGCAGTATTTT. This gives the protein CASSLGSSNTDTQYF. Together with reference TRBV7-8 and TRBJ2-3, the CDR3 gives the full variable domain: GAGVSQSPRYKVAKRGQDVALRCDPISGHVSLFWYQQALGQGPEFLTYFQNEAQLDKSGLPSDRFFAERPEGSVSTLKIQRTQQEDSAVYLCASSLGSSNTDTQYFGPGTRLTVL.

Details on this clonotype: The junction departs from the called germline gene at one end, perhaps through a read error. This chain joins TRBV5-1 and TRBJ1-4; D possibly corresponds to TRBD1 (5 bases). The germline V gene encodes CDR1 SGHRS and CDR2 YFSETQ. This CDR3 is built from 17 residues. The CDR3 region is CASSSGVGGATNEKLSF. The CDR3 nucleotides read TGCGCCAGCAGCTCCGGCGTGGGCGGGGCAACTAATGAAAAACTGTCTTTT.

J is TRBJ2-3 and V is TRBV5-6, with unresolved D. The ends were cut back, 5 bases at V and 7 bases at J, with 11 bases in the middle. Germline CDR1 reads SGHDT; CDR2 reads YYEEEE. The CDR3 covers 12 residues. The CDR3 coding sequence is TGTGCCAGCAGTTCGAGGATCTATACGCAGTATTTT. This sequence encodes CASSSRIYTQYF.

The J gene is TRBJ2-2, the V gene TRBV4-2; weak D call: TRBD2 (6 bases). CDR3 length: 15 amino acids. Trimming pared 4 bases from V and 5 bases from J, leaving 14 bases between. Germline V gene lookup returns CDR1 LGHNA and CDR2 YNFKEQ. The DNA for the CDR3 is TGTGCCAGCAGCCTCTCATGGGGGGATACCGGGGAGCTGTTTTTT. It translates to CASSLSWGDTGELFF.

The gene calls are TRBV24-1 and TRBJ2-2; D is unresolved. From germline, CDR1 is KGHDR and CDR2 SFDVKD. There are 13 residues in the CDR3. The germline V and J ends were trimmed by 3 bases and 4 bases, with 5 bases remaining between them. Written as DNA, the CDR3 is TGTGCCACCAGTGATGAGATCACCGGGGAGCTGTTTTTT. The encoded protein is CATSDEITGELFF.